This T cell receptor beta chain was obtained from a study of blood T cell repertoires in COVID-19. Study in general: COVID-19 samples collected from the United States, Italy and Spain covered acute and convalescent phases. In each case, the material was cDNA or gDNA derived from T cells, B-cell-depleted T cells, or PBMCs.

Authors' methods: Amplification from reference gene primers served as the basis for estimated nucleated cell counts. The assay was immunoSEQ multiplex PCR, and TCRdb's table has in-frame clones only and misses some. For V, J and clone size, that table is used; D and trimming come from the DNA. In the table there are fewer than 300,000 clones, around 81% of which are singletons. Sequencing was performed on peripheral blood. The sequence derives from a woman aged 55-69 years with active or convalescent COVID-19.

In DNA form, the CDR3 reads TGTGCCAGCAGTTTCTTCCGGGACTCTAGCACAGATACGCAGTATTTT. Translating it yields CASSFFRDSSTDTQYF. V and J are TRBV28 and TRBJ2-3, with a weak D call TRBD2 (6 bases). Per the germline V gene, CDR1 is MDHEN and CDR2 is SYDVKM. V was pared by 3 bases and J by 0 bases, with 13 bases between. This CDR3 region has 16 residues.